The 4 T cell receptor beta chains below were found in one sample sequenced in a study of T cell repertoires and HLA-DP antigens. These TCRs' antigens remain unknown. The repertoire was sequenced with immunoSEQ multiplex PCR; TCRdb's copy has only in-frame clones and lacks some. The table lists some 110,000 clones, 80% to 95% of them singletons, with 0.27% in the top ten. Sample: CD4+ T cells from PBMCs. These receptors originate from a woman in her late teens or twenties in good health and CMV-seronegative.

This clone was detected only a few times. The chain links TRBV2 to TRBJ1-4; a weak D match, TRBD1 (5 bases). Trimming took 6 bases from V and 4 from J, leaving 15 bases between them. The CDR3 sequence is 15 residues long. Germline V gene sequence: CDR1 SNHLY, CDR2 FYNNEI. The CDR3 bases are TGTGCCAGCAGAGAGGGACGGCTGATTAATGAAAAACTGTTTTTT. It is translated as CASREGRLINEKLFF.

This rearrangement joins TRBV28 to TRBJ2-2; no reliable D call. CDR1 is MDHEN and CDR2 is SYDVKM in the germline V gene. The CDR3 sequence is 15 residues long. Trimming removed 2 bases at V and 0 bases at J, with 7 bases between. Here the CDR3 reads CASSLPDANTGELFF. CDR3 sequence (DNA): TGTGCCAGCAGTTTACCAGACGCGAACACCGGGGAGCTGTTTTTT. The full variable domain, its missing parts supplied by reference TRBV28 and TRBJ2-2, is DVKVTQSSRYLVKRTGEKVFLECVQDMDHENMFWYRQDPGLGLRLIYFSYDVKMKEKGDIPEGYSVSREKKERFSLILESASTNQTSMYLCASSLPDANTGELFFGEGSRLTVL.

The gene calls are TRBV28 and TRBJ1-2; D is undetermined. Germline CDR1 and CDR2: MDHEN and SYDVKM. The CDR3 runs 14 residues. Trimming took off 4 bases at V and 1 base at J, with 10 bases between the two ends. The CDR3 region is CASSSGFRNYGYTF. CDR3 nucleotide sequence: TGTGCCAGCAGTTCCGGTTTCCGTAACTATGGCTACACCTTC.

The rearrangement joins TRBV7-3 to TRBJ2-2, with D perhaps being TRBD1 or TRBD2 (5 bases each). The length of the CDR3 is 16 residues. CDR1 and CDR2 (germline): SGHTA, FQGTGA. V lost 0 bases and J 0 bases, leaving 8 bases between the germline ends. The CDR3 loop is CASSLTSGPNTGELFF. The DNA of the CDR3 is TGTGCCAGCAGCTTAACGTCGGGGCCGAACACCGGGGAGCTGTTTTTT. Using reference TRBV7-3 and TRBJ2-2 for the parts outside the CDR3, the full variable domain is GAGVSQTPSNKVTEKGKYVELRCDPISGHTALYWYRQSLGQGPEFLIYFQGTGAADDSGLPNDRFFAVRPEGSVSTLKIQRTERGDSAVYLCASSLTSGPNTGELFFGEGSRLTVL.